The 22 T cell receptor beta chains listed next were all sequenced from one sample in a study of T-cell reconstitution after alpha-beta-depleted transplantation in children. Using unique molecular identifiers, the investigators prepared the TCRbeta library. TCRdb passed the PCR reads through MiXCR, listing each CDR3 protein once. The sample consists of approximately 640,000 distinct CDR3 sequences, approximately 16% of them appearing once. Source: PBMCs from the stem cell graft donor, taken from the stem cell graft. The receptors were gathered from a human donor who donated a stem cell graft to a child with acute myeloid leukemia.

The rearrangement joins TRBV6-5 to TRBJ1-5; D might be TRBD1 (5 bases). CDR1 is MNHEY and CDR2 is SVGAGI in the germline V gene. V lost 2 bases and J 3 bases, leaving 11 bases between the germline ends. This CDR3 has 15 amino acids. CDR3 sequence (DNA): TGTGCCAGCAGTTACGGGGCAGGGCACAATCAGCCCCAGCATTTT. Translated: CASSYGAGHNQPQHF.

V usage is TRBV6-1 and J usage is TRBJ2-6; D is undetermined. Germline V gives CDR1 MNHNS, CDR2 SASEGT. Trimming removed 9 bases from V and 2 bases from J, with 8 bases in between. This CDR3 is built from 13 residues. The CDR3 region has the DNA TGTGCCAGTGCGTGGACTGGGGCCAACGTCCTGACTTTC. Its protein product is CASAWTGANVLTF.

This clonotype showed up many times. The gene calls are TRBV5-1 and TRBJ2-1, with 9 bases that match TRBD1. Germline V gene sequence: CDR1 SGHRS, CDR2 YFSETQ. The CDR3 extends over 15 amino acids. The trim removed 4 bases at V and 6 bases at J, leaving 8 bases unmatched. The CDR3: CASSDPGQGLNEQFF. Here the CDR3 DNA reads TGCGCCAGCAGCGATCCGGGACAGGGACTCAATGAGCAGTTCTTC.

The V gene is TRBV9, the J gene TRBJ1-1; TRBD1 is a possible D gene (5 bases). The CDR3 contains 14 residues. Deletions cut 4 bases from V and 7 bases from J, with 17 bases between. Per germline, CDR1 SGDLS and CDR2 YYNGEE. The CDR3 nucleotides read TGTGCCAGCAGCACCTCAGACAGTAGTAGTGAAGCTTTCTTT. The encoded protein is CASSTSDSSSEAFF.

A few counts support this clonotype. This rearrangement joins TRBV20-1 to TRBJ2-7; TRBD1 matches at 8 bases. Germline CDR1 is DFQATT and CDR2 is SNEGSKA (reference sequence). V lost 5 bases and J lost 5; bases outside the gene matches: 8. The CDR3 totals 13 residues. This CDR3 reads CSADVDRADEQYV. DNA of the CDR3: TGCAGTGCTGACGTGGACAGGGCCGACGAGCAGTACGTC.

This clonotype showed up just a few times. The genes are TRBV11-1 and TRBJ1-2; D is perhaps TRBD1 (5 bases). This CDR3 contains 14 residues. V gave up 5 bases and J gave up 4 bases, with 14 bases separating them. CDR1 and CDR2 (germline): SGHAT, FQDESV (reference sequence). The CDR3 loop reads CASSLSTAVYGYTF. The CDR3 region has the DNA TGTGCCAGCAGCCTATCGACAGCTGTCTATGGCTACACCTTC.

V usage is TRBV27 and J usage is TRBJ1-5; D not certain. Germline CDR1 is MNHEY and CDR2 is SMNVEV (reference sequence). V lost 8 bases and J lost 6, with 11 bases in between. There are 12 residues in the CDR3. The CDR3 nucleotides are TGTGCCAGCGGGCCATTGGGTCAGCCCCAGCATTTT. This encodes CASGPLGQPQHF.

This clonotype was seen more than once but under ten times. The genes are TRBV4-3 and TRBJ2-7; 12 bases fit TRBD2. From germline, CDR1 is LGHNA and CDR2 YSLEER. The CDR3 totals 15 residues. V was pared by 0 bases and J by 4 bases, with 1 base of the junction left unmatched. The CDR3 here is CASSQETSGGYEQYF. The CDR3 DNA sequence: TGCGCCAGCAGCCAAGAGACTAGCGGGGGTTACGAGCAGTACTTC.

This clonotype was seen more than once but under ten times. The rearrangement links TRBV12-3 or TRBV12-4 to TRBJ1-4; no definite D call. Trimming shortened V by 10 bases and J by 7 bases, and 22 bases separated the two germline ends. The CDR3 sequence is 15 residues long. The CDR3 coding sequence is TGTGCCACCCCCCCTAGAGAGGGAGAGTGTGAAAAACTGTTTTTT. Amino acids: CATPPREGECEKLFF.

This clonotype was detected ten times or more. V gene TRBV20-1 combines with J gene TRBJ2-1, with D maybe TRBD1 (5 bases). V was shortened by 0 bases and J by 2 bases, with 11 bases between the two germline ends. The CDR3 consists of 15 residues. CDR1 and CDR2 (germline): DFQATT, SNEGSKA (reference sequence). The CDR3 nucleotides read TGCAGTGCTAGAGATATAGGGGCGCCCTACAATGAGCAGTTCTTC. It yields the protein CSARDIGAPYNEQFF.

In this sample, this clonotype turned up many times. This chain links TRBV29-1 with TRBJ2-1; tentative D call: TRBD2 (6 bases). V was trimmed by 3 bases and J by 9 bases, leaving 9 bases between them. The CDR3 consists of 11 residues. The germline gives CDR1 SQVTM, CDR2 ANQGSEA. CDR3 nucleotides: TGCAGCGTTGAGAGGGGAGGTGAGCAGTTCTTC. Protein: CSVERGGEQFF.

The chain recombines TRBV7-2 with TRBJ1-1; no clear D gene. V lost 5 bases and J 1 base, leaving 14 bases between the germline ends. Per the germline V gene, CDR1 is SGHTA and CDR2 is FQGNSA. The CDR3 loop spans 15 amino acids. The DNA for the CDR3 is TGTGCCAGCAGCATTAGGCATGTAGGGAACACTGAAGCTTTCTTT. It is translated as CASSIRHVGNTEAFF.

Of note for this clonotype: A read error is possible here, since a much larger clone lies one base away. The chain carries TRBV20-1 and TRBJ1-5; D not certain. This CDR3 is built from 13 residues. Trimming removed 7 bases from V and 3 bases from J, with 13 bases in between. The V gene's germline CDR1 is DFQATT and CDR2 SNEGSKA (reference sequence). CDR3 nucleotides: TGCAGTGTCCATAGGGAGAACAATCAGCCCCAGCATTTT. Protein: CSVHRENNQPQHF.

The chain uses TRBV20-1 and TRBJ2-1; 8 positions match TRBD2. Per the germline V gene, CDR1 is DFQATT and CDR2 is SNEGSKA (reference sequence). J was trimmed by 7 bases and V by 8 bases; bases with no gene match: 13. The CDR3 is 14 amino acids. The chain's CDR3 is CSLAGGGLGNEQFF. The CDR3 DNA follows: TGCAGTCTAGCCGGGGGGGGTCTTGGGAATGAGCAGTTCTTC.

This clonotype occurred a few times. The DNA of the CDR3 is TGTGCCAGCAGATCGGCGGATATAACTGGAAACACCATATATTTT. It encodes CASRSADITGNTIYF. The rearrangement links TRBV28 to TRBJ1-3; D call uncertain. The CDR3 covers 15 residues. Trimming removed 6 bases from V and 2 bases from J, with 14 bases in between. CDR1 and CDR2 (germline): MDHEN, SYDVKM.

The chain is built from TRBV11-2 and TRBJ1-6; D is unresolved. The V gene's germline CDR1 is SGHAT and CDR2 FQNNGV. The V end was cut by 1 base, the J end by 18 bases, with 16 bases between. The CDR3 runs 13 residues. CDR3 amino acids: CASSLGVDGRGHF. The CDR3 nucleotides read TGTGCCAGCAGCTTAGGAGTAGACGGTCGGGGCCACTTT. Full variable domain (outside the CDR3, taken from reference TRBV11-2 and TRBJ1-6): EAGVAQSPRYKIIEKRQSVAFWCNPISGHATLYWYQQILGQGPKLLIQFQNNGVVDDSQLPKDRFSAERLKGVDSTLKIQPAKLEDSAVYLCASSLGVDGRGHFGNGTRLTVT.

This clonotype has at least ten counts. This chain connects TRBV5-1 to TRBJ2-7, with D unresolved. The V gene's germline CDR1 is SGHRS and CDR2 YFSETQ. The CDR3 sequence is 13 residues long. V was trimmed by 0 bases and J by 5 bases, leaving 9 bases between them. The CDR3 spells CASSLDAWDEQYF. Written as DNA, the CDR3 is TGCGCCAGCAGCTTGGACGCATGGGACGAGCAGTACTTC.

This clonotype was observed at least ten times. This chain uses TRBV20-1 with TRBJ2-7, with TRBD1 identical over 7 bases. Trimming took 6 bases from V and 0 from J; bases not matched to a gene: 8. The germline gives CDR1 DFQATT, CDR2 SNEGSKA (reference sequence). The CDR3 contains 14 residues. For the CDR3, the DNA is TGCAGTGCGAATTCCAACAGGGGCTCCTACGAGCAGTACTTC. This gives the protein CSANSNRGSYEQYF.

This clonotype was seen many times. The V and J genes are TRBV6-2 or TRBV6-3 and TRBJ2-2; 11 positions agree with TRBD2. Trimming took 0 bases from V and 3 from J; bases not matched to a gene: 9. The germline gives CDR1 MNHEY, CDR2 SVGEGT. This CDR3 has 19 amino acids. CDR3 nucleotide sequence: TGTGCCAGCAGTTACTCGTTACTAGCGGGGGTCATGGACACCGGGGAGCTGTTTTTT. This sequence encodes CASSYSLLAGVMDTGELFF.

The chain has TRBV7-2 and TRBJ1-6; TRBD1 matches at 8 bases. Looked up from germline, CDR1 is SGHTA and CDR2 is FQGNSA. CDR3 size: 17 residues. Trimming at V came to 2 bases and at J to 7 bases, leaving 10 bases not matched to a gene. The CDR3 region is CASSLRQGSKRNSPLHF. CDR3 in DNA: TGTGCCAGCAGCTTACGACAGGGGAGCAAAAGGAATTCACCCCTCCACTTT.

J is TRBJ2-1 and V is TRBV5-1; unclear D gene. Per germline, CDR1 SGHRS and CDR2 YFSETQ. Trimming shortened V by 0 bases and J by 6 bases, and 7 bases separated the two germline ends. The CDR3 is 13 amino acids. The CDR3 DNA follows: TGCGCCAGCAGCTTGGCCGGATTCAATGAGCAGTTCTTC. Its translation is CASSLAGFNEQFF. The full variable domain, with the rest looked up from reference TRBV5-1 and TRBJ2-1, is KAGVTQTPRYLIKTRGQQVTLSCSPISGHRSVSWYQQTPGQGLQFLFEYFSETQRNKGNFPGRFSGRQFSNSRSEMNVSTLELGDSALYLCASSLAGFNEQFFGPGTRLTVL.

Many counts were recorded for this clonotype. Written as DNA, the CDR3 is TGTGCCAGCAATCTTAGGACAGGTTACAATGAGCAGTTCTTC. Amino acid sequence: CASNLRTGYNEQFF. V gene TRBV12-3 or TRBV12-4 combines with J gene TRBJ2-1; 7 nucleotides align to TRBD1. The CDR3 is made up of 14 amino acids. V gave up 7 bases and J gave up 4 bases; unmatched junction bases: 7.